Below are 5 T cell receptor beta chains sequenced from a single sample in a study of blood T cell repertoires in COVID-19. Libraries were prepared by immunoSEQ multiplex PCR; TCRdb keeps only in-frame clonotypes and omits some of them. The sample lists over 200,000 clones, around 82% occurring once. Sequencing input: peripheral blood. The source is a man older than 75 with acute or convalescent COVID-19.

The J gene is TRBJ2-5, the V gene TRBV5-4, with 13 bases fitting TRBD2. Germline CDR1 SGHNT, CDR2 YYREEE (reference sequence). This CDR3 comprises 16 residues. The V and J ends lost 1 base and 6 bases, in that order; junction bases with no gene match: 6. CDR3 sequence reads: CASSLTSGGASKTQYF. CDR3 nucleotides: TGTGCCAGCAGCTTGACTAGCGGGGGGGCTTCGAAGACCCAGTACTTC.

Here the CDR3 reads CASRLAHHTLTYEQYF. In nucleotides, the CDR3 is TGTGCAAGTCGCTTAGCGCACCACACACTAACCTACGAGCAGTACTTC. The chain combines TRBV12-2 with TRBJ2-7; the table's D call TRBD2 went unverified against the DNA. TRBV12-2 is tagged as a pseudogene. This CDR3 contains 16 residues.

This clone is a singleton in its sample. This chain uses TRBV14 with TRBJ2-2; tentative D call: TRBD1 (5 bases). CDR1 and CDR2 (germline): SGHDN, FVKESK. CDR3 size: 12 residues. The CDR3 here is CVWQDNTGELFF. The CDR3 bases are TGTGTCTGGCAGGACAATACCGGGGAGCTGTTTTTT.

The CDR3 nucleotides are TGTGCCAGCAGTCTAAGTGCCGACAGACCCTACAATGAGCAGTTCTTC. Translation: CASSLSADRPYNEQFF. The chain uses TRBV28 and TRBJ2-1; D might be TRBD1 (5 bases). Trimming shortened V by 5 bases and J by 2 bases, and 16 bases separated the two germline ends. The CDR3 is 16 amino acids. The germline CDR1 and CDR2 sequences are MDHEN and SYDVKM.

With respect to this clone: Other DNA sequences in the same sample also yield this CDR3. The chain carries TRBV11-2 and TRBJ2-1; D ambiguous. The V and J ends lost 1 base and 3 bases respectively, with 7 bases between them. Per the germline V gene, CDR1 is SGHAT and CDR2 is FQNNGV. The CDR3 spans 14 residues. The CDR3: CASSLVLSYNEQFF. The DNA of the CDR3 is TGTGCCAGCAGCTTAGTTCTGAGCTACAATGAGCAGTTCTTC.